Below, one TCR beta chain is given with its context. The source of the sample is a study of response to subunit inactivated influenza vaccine. This CDR3 contains 11 residues. Trimming took off 2 bases at V and 9 bases at J, with 8 bases between the two ends. Germline CDR1 DFQATT, CDR2 SNEGSKA (reference sequence). TCRdb recomputed calls from the RT-PCR reads with MiXCR, one row per CDR3 protein. Of fewer than 600,000 distinct CDR3 sequences in the sample, around 7.9% are singletons; the top ten hold around 14%. The chain employs TRBV20-1 and TRBJ2-4; D unresolved. This sample comprised PBMCs from blood, obtained around 25 months after vaccination. The origin of this receptor is a man aged 45 to 75 who received an inactivated influenza vaccine. CDR3 bases: TGCAGTGCTAGATCTTTTAGCATTCAGTACTTC. As protein: CSARSFSIQYF.